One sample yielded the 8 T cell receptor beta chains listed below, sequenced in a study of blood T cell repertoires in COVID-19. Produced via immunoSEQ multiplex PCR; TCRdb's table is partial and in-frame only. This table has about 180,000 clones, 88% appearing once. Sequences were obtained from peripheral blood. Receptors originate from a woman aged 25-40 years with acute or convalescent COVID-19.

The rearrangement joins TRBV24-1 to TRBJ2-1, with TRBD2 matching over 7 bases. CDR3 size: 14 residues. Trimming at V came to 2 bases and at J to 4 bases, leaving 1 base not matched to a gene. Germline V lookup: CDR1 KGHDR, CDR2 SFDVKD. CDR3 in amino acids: CATSDSGGYNEQFF. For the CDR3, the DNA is TGTGCCACCAGTGATTCGGGGGGATACAATGAGCAGTTCTTC.

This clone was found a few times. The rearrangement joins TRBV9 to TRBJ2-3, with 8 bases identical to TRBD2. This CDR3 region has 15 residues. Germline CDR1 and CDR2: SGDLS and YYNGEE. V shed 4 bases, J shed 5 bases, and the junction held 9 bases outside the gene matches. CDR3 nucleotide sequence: TGTGCCAGCAGCCCGCGGGGGGACTTCGGAGATACGCAGTATTTT. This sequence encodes CASSPRGDFGDTQYF.

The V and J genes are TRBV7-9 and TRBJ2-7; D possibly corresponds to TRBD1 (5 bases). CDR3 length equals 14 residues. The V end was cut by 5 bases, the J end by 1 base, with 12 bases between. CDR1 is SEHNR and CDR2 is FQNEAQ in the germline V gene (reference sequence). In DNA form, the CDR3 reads TGTGCCAGCAGCGCAGACAGATCGTCCTACGAGCAGTACTTC. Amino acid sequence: CASSADRSSYEQYF.

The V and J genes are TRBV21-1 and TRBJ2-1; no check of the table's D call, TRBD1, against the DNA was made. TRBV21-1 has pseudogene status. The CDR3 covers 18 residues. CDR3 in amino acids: CASSKIPDDRGLHNEQFF. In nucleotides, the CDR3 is TGTGCCAGCAGCAAAATTCCCGATGACAGGGGTCTCCACAATGAGCAGTTCTTC.

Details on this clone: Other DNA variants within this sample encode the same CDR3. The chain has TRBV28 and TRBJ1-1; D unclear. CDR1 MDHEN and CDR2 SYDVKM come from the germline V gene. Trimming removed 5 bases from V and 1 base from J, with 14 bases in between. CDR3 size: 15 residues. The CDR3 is CASSPRGGSNTEAFF. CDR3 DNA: TGTGCCAGCAGTCCCCGTGGCGGATCGAACACTGAAGCTTTCTTT.

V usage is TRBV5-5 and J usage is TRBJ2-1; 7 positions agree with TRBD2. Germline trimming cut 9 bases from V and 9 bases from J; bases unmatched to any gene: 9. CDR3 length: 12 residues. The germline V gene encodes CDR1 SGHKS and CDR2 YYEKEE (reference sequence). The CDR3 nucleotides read TGTGCCACCTCGGGGGGAGGCAGTGAGCAGTTCTTC. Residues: CATSGGGSEQFF.

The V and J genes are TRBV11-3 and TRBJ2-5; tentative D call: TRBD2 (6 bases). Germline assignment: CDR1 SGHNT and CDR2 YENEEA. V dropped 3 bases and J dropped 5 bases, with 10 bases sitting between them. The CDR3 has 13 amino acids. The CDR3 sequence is CASSLAGRETQYF. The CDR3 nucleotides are TGTGCCAGCAGCTTGGCGGGACGGGAGACCCAGTACTTC.

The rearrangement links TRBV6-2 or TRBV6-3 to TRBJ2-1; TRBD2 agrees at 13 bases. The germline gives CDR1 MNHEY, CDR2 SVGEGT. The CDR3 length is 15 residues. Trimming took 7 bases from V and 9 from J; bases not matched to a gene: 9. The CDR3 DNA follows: TGTGCCAGCACCCCGGGACTAGCGGGATCGGCTGAGCAGTTCTTC. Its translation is CASTPGLAGSAEQFF.